This entry features one T cell receptor beta chain sequence. In making TCR cDNA, 5'RACE template switching added a universal primer site and UMIs to it. TCRdb recomputed calls from the 5' RACE reads with MiXCR, one row per CDR3 protein. The sample yields some 500,000 distinct CDR3 sequences, roughly 13% seen once. The data stem from a study of T cells after yellow fever vaccination. V dropped 2 bases and J dropped 0; count of bases not matched to a gene: 3. This CDR3 contains 15 residues. Germline values: CDR1 MGHDK, CDR2 SYGVNS. The chain combines TRBV25-1 with TRBJ1-1; TRBD1 agrees at 7 bases. This clonotype was obtained from a man aged 30 to 45 who received the YFV17D yellow fever vaccine. The sequences come from PBMCs, collected on the day of the yellow fever booster vaccination. CDR3 residues: CASSEGGQLNTEAFF. The CDR3 nucleotides read TGTGCCAGCAGTGAAGGGGGACAGTTGAACACTGAAGCTTTCTTT.